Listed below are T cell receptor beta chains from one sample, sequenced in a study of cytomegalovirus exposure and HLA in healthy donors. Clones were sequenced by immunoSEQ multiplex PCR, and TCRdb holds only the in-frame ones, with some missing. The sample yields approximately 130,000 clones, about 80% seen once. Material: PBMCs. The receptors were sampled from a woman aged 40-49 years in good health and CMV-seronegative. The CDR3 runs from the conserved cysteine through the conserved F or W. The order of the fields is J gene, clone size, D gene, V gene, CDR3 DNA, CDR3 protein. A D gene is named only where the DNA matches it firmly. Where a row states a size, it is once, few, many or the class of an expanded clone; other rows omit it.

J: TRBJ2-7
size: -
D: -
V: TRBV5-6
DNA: TGTGCCAGCAGCCAGACAGGCTTAACCTCCTACGAGCAGTACTTC
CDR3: CASSQTGLTSYEQYF

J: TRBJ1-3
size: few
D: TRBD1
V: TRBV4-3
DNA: TGCGCCAGCAGCCCGGGACAGGGGATGGGAAACACCATATATTTT
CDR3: CASSPGQGMGNTIYF

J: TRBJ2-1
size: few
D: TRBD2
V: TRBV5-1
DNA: TGCGCCAGCAGCCTGATGGGACTAGCGGGGACCCCCCACAATGAGCAGTTCTTC
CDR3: CASSLMGLAGTPHNEQFF

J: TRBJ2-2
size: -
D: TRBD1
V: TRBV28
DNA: TGTGCCAGCAGTCACAGGGGGCTTGGCACCGGGGAGCTGTTTTTT
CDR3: CASSHRGLGTGELFF

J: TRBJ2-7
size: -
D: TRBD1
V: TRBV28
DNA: TGTGCCAGCAGTACCCCCGGGACAGCCTACGAGCAGTACTTC
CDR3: CASSTPGTAYEQYF

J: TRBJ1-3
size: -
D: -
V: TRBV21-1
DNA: TGTGCCAGCAGCAAGTCCCTTGACAGGCTTTACTACTCTGGAAACACCATATATTTT
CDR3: CASSKSLDRLYYSGNTIYF

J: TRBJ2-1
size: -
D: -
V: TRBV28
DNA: TGTGCCAGCAGTTTGGCTACTAGTTACAATGAGCAGTTCTTC
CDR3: CASSLATSYNEQFF

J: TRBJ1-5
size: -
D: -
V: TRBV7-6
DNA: TGTGCCAGCAGCTTAAACAGCCTCAATCAGCCCCAGCATTTT
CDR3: CASSLNSLNQPQHF

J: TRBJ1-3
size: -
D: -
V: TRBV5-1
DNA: TGCGCCAGCAGCGTAGAGTGGGCCTCTGGAAACACCATATATTTT
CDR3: CASSVEWASGNTIYF

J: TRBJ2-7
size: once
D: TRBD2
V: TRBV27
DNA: TGTGCGGCAAGGGCTAGCGGGGCCTACGAGCAGTACTTC
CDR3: CAARASGAYEQYF

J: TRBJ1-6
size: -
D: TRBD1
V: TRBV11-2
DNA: TGTGCCAGCAGCTGGGACAGGGGATCGGGTTCACCCCTCCACTTT
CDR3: CASSWDRGSGSPLHF

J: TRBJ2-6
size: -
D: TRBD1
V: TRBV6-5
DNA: TGTGCCAGCAGCCGTACAGGGGACGGGGCCAACGTCCTGACTTTC
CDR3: CASSRTGDGANVLTF

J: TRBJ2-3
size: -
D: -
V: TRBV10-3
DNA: TGTGCCATCTCTCTCGAAGGGAGGAGGACAGATACGCAGTATTTT
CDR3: CAISLEGRRTDTQYF

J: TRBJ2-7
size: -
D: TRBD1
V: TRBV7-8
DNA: TGTGCCAGCAGCTTAGCGGGACAGGGAACCTACGAGCAGTACTTC
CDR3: CASSLAGQGTYEQYF

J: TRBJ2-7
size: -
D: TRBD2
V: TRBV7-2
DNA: TGTGCCAGCAGCTTTAGCGGGAGGGGGACCTACGAGCAGTACTTC
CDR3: CASSFSGRGTYEQYF

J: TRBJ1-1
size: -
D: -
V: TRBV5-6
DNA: TGTGCCAGCAGCCTGGGGCCTCAAGCTTTCTTT
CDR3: CASSLGPQAFF